This is a list of T cell receptor beta chains from one sample in a study of T-cell reconstitution after alpha-beta-depleted transplantation in children. TCRdb reprocessed the PCR reads via MiXCR and lists one record per CDR3 protein. The data hold around 580,000 distinct CDR3 sequences, with approximately 30% observed a single time. The sample in question was PBMCs, obtained before TCRalphabeta/CD19-depleted stem cell transplant. The source of these receptors is a boy younger than two with Wiskott-Aldrich syndrome, due to receive a stem cell transplant. Both conserved end residues are part of each CDR3. The order of the fields is V gene, clone size, D gene, J gene, CDR3 DNA, CDR3 protein. The D gene is left open where the match is weak. Size tells how often a clone was seen (once, few, many) or the class of an expanded clone, and some rows leave it out.

V: TRBV14
size: .
D: .
J: TRBJ2-7
DNA: TGTGCCAGCAGCTCAGGACCCTCTCGCGAGCAGTACTTC
CDR3: CASSSGPSREQYF

V: TRBV12-5
size: few
D: .
J: TRBJ1-1
DNA: TGTGCTAGTGGTAAAGGGAGACAGCTGAACACTGAAGCTTTCTTT
CDR3: CASGKGRQLNTEAFF

V: TRBV5-1
size: .
D: TRBD1
J: TRBJ2-5
DNA: TGCGCCAGCAGAGGGCGGACAGGGTACCAAGAGACCCAGTACTTC
CDR3: CASRGRTGYQETQYF

V: TRBV28
size: .
D: .
J: TRBJ1-2
DNA: TGTGCCAGCCTGAGTTTCGGGACGGGGCTTAACTATGGCTACACCTTC
CDR3: CASLSFGTGLNYGYTF

V: TRBV5-1
size: few
D: .
J: TRBJ2-7
DNA: TGCGCCAGCAGAGAGTACATCGACTACGAGCAGTACTTC
CDR3: CASREYIDYEQYF

V: TRBV6-1
size: few
D: TRBD1
J: TRBJ1-5
DNA: TGTGCCAGCTCCGCTCCGGGACAGGGCAATCAGCCCCAGCATTTT
CDR3: CASSAPGQGNQPQHF

V: TRBV5-1
size: .
D: .
J: TRBJ2-3
DNA: TGCGCCAGCAGCTTTAACCCGCCCACAGATACGCAGTATTTT
CDR3: CASSFNPPTDTQYF

V: TRBV6-1
size: .
D: .
J: TRBJ2-7
DNA: TGTGCCAGAAACGGACCTGTTACCTACGAGCAGTACTTC
CDR3: CARNGPVTYEQYF

V: TRBV5-1
size: .
D: .
J: TRBJ2-1
DNA: TGCGCCAGCAGCTTCCGCGGTGGAGGGAATGAGCAGTTCTTC
CDR3: CASSFRGGGNEQFF

V: TRBV20-1
size: .
D: TRBD1
J: TRBJ1-6
DNA: TGCAGTGCTGACCCGGGACAGGGAAATAATTCACCCCTCCACTTT
CDR3: CSADPGQGNNSPLHF

V: TRBV6-1
size: .
D: .
J: TRBJ2-7
DNA: TGTGCCAGCAGTGTTTGGGTAGCGCCACTCTCCTACGAGCAGTACTTC
CDR3: CASSVWVAPLSYEQYF

V: TRBV27
size: .
D: TRBD2
J: TRBJ2-1
DNA: TGTGCCAGCAGAGGAACCGGGACTAGCGGGAGAAATGAGCAGTTCTTC
CDR3: CASRGTGTSGRNEQFF

V: TRBV11-2
size: .
D: .
J: TRBJ2-5
DNA: TGTGCCACCTCGGCGGGATACCAAGAGACCCAGTACTTC
CDR3: CATSAGYQETQYF

V: TRBV25-1
size: few
D: .
J: TRBJ1-4
DNA: TGTGCCAGCAGTGAAGTTCTACCCGGGTGGGGATCAACTAATGAAAAACTGTTTTTT
CDR3: CASSEVLPGWGSTNEKLFF

V: TRBV7-3
size: few
D: .
J: TRBJ2-1
DNA: TGTGCCAGCAGCTTAAGAGGGTCGCGCGAGCAGTTCTTC
CDR3: CASSLRGSREQFF

V: TRBV9
size: .
D: .
J: TRBJ1-3
DNA: TGTGCCAGCAGCGAGAGGACGGTCGGAAACACCATATATTTT
CDR3: CASSERTVGNTIYF

V: TRBV5-1
size: .
D: TRBD1
J: TRBJ1-1
DNA: TGCGCCAGCAGCTGGGGGACAGGGGATGCTGAAGCTTTCTTT
CDR3: CASSWGTGDAEAFF

V: TRBV20-1
size: .
D: .
J: TRBJ1-5
DNA: TGCAGTGCTAGTGAAGGGGTTCAGCCCCAGCATTTT
CDR3: CSASEGVQPQHF

V: TRBV7-9
size: few
D: .
J: TRBJ2-1
DNA: TGTGCCAGCAGCTCGAACCGGGACAACAATGAGCAGTTCTTC
CDR3: CASSSNRDNNEQFF

V: TRBV11-2
size: .
D: TRBD1
J: TRBJ2-1
DNA: TGTGCCAGCAGCTTAGACCGCACAGGGGGCAATGAGCAGTTCTTC
CDR3: CASSLDRTGGNEQFF

V: TRBV27
size: few
D: TRBD1
J: TRBJ2-7
DNA: TGTGCCAGCAGTCGCGAGGGGACAGGGAGCCTCTACGAGCAGTACTTC
CDR3: CASSREGTGSLYEQYF

V: TRBV29-1
size: few
D: TRBD2
J: TRBJ2-7
DNA: TGCAGCGTTTCCGGGACTAGCGGCCTTTACGAGCAGTACTTC
CDR3: CSVSGTSGLYEQYF

V: TRBV5-1
size: .
D: .
J: TRBJ2-1
DNA: TGCGCCAGCAGCTCCCCGCCAGGGGGGGGTTACTACAATGAGCAGTTCTTC
CDR3: CASSSPPGGGYYNEQFF

V: TRBV29-1
size: few
D: TRBD2
J: TRBJ2-5
DNA: TGCAGCGCCCGACAGAGGGCTAGCGGCTCCGGCCGGGAGACCCAGTACTTC
CDR3: CSARQRASGSGRETQYF

V: TRBV5-1
size: .
D: .
J: TRBJ2-1
DNA: TGCGCCAGCAGCTACGGGACTGGAATCTACAATGAGCAGTTCTTC
CDR3: CASSYGTGIYNEQFF

V: TRBV20-1
size: .
D: .
J: TRBJ1-2
DNA: TGCAGTGCTCACGACTATGGCTACACCTTC
CDR3: CSAHDYGYTF

V: TRBV12-3/TRBV12-4
size: .
D: TRBD2
J: TRBJ2-1
DNA: TGTGCCAGCACCAGGACTAGCGGGGTATACAATGAGCACTTCTTC
CDR3: CASTRTSGVYNEHFF